Presented here are 32 T cell receptor beta chains from one specimen sequenced in a study of blood T cell repertoires in COVID-19. Profiled with immunoSEQ multiplex PCR; TCRdb holds only in-frame clones, not every one. The data show 250,000 to 300,000 clones, roughly nine tenths seen once. Sequences were obtained from peripheral blood. The receptors were gathered from a woman under 40 with COVID-19, enrolled during active disease.

The rearrangement links TRBV5-1 to TRBJ2-3; 11 bases match TRBD2. This CDR3 contains 12 residues. Per the germline V gene, CDR1 is SGHRS and CDR2 is YFSETQ. V gave up 2 bases and J gave up 14 bases; unmatched junction bases: 4. CDR3: CASSFGLAGLYF. CDR3 bases: TGCGCCAGCAGCTTTGGACTAGCGGGTCTGTATTTT. Combining the CDR3 with reference TRBV5-1 and TRBJ2-3 gives the whole variable domain KAGVTQTPRYLIKTRGQQVTLSCSPISGHRSVSWYQQTPGQGLQFLFEYFSETQRNKGNFPGRFSGRQFSNSRSEMNVSTLELGDSALYLCASSFGLAGLYFGPGTRLTVL.

V and J are TRBV5-1 and TRBJ2-5; D uncertain. Germline V CDR1 and CDR2: SGHRS, YFSETQ. The germline V and J ends were trimmed by 4 bases and 2 bases, with 12 bases remaining between them. The CDR3 is 14 amino acids. The DNA for the CDR3 is TGCGCCAGCAGCCCCGAGACAATACAAGAGACCCAGTACTTC. The encoded protein is CASSPETIQETQYF. The variable domain in full, completed from reference TRBV5-1 and TRBJ2-5, reads KAGVTQTPRYLIKTRGQQVTLSCSPISGHRSVSWYQQTPGQGLQFLFEYFSETQRNKGNFPGRFSGRQFSNSRSEMNVSTLELGDSALYLCASSPETIQETQYFGPGTRLLVL.

The V and J genes are TRBV7-9 and TRBJ1-1, with D perhaps matching TRBD1 (6 bases). Trimming pared 4 bases from V and 8 bases from J, leaving 11 bases between. From germline, CDR1 is SEHNR and CDR2 FQNEAQ (reference sequence). CDR3 length: 12 residues. For the CDR3, the DNA is TGTGCCAGCAGCTACGGGACAAGCGAAGCTTTCTTT. Its protein product is CASSYGTSEAFF.

The chain joins TRBV2 to TRBJ2-7; the D gene is possibly TRBD2 (5 bases). This CDR3 is built from 11 residues. The ends were cut back, 8 bases at V and 3 bases at J, with 8 bases in the middle. CDR1 and CDR2 (germline): SNHLY, FYNNEI. The CDR3 bases are TGTGCCAGCCGGGGTGTCTACGAGCAGTACTTC. This encodes CASRGVYEQYF.

This chain links TRBV28 with TRBJ1-2, with D unclear. CDR1 and CDR2 from the germline V gene are MDHEN and SYDVKM. CDR3 length: 14 amino acids. Trimming shortened V by 4 bases and J by 8 bases, and 17 bases separated the two germline ends. CDR3 nucleotides: TGTGCCAGCAGTTCCTCGGGGAGGAGAGAGGGCTACACCTTC. This encodes CASSSSGRREGYTF.

This chain links TRBV7-6 with TRBJ2-3; 10 bases agree with TRBD2. Trimming at V came to 5 bases and at J to 2 bases, leaving 4 bases not matched to a gene. Germline lookup yields CDR1 SGHVS and CDR2 FNYEAQ. The CDR3 has 15 amino acids. CDR3 sequence reads: CASSKLAGATDTQYF. The DNA for the CDR3 is TGTGCCAGCAGCAAGCTAGCGGGGGCCACAGATACGCAGTATTTT.

J is TRBJ1-2 and V is TRBV5-6; D is undetermined. CDR1 SGHDT and CDR2 YYEEEE come from the germline V gene. V lost 6 bases and J lost 2, with 17 bases in between. The length of the CDR3 is 15 residues. The CDR3 coding sequence is TGTGCCAGCATCTCGCTTATTGGAGTGAACTATGGCTACACCTTC. Translating gives CASISLIGVNYGYTF.

V and J are TRBV7-8 and TRBJ1-2, with TRBD1 identical over 7 bases. The CDR3 covers 14 residues. With 4 bases clipped from V and 8 bases from J, the junction kept 10 bases outside the gene matches. Germline V gene sequence: CDR1 SGHVS, CDR2 FQNEAQ. As DNA, the CDR3 is TGTGCCAGCAGCTCACAGGGGACCCTAGGGGGCTACACCTTC. Translation gives CASSSQGTLGGYTF.

The rearrangement links TRBV2 to TRBJ2-1; the D gene is possibly TRBD1 (6 bases). The germline V gene encodes CDR1 SNHLY and CDR2 FYNNEI. The CDR3 sequence is 14 residues long. Deletions cut 7 bases from V and 2 bases from J, with 12 bases between. The CDR3 nucleotides are TGTGCCAGCAACTCCAGGGGCCCCTACAATGAGCAGTTCTTC. Amino acid sequence: CASNSRGPYNEQFF.

This sequence joins TRBV15 and TRBJ1-5; D not resolved. This CDR3 has 14 amino acids. From germline, CDR1 is LNHNV and CDR2 YYDKDF (reference sequence). Trimming cost V 2 bases and J 1 base, with 6 bases left between them. CDR3 residues: CATSRPTSNQPQHF. CDR3 coding DNA: TGTGCCACCAGCAGACCCACAAGCAATCAGCCCCAGCATTTT.

This rearrangement joins TRBV6-5 to TRBJ1-2; D is uncertain. The V end was cut by 4 bases, the J end by 4 bases, with 13 bases between. Germline CDR1 and CDR2: MNHEY and SVGAGI. This CDR3 contains 14 residues. Here the CDR3 DNA reads TGTGCCAGCAGTTTAAGAAGCAGGCGCTATGGCTACACCTTC. Amino acids: CASSLRSRRYGYTF.

The chain recombines TRBV3-1 (or the pseudogene TRBV3-2) with TRBJ1-5; weak D call: TRBD1 (5 bases). The CDR3 loop spans 14 amino acids. The germline gives CDR1 LGHDT, CDR2 YNNKEL (reference sequence). Trimming took 3 bases from V and 2 from J, leaving 8 bases between them. In DNA, the CDR3 is TGTGCCAGCAGCCACGGGGGAGGCAATCAGCCCCAGCATTTT. Its translation: CASSHGGGNQPQHF.

This sequence joins TRBV11-2 and TRBJ2-1; 7 bases map to TRBD2. The CDR3 spans 15 residues. Germline lookup yields CDR1 SGHAT and CDR2 FQNNGV. Germline trimming cut 1 base from V and 9 bases from J; bases unmatched to any gene: 9. CDR3 loop: CASSLVGRAGLEQFF. The CDR3 nucleotides read TGTGCCAGCAGCTTAGTAGGGAGGGCGGGCCTTGAGCAGTTCTTC.

The gene calls are TRBV9 and TRBJ1-6; 8 nucleotides match TRBD1. J gave up 7 bases and V 1 base, and 1 base lay outside the gene matches. CDR1 is SGDLS, CDR2 YYNGEE, per germline. The CDR3 is made up of 14 amino acids. In DNA, the CDR3 is TGTGCCAGCAGCGTAAGACAGGGGAATTCACCCCTCCACTTT. Its translation is CASSVRQGNSPLHF.

The V and J genes are TRBV10-2 and TRBJ2-7, with TRBD2 as a possible D gene (6 bases). The CDR3 spans 13 residues. Germline CDR1 is WSHSY and CDR2 is SAAADI. V was trimmed by 10 bases and J by 6 bases, leaving 19 bases between them. CDR3 sequence: CATMRSRGLEQYF. As DNA, the CDR3 is TGCGCCACTATGCGGTCCCGGGGACTCGAGCAGTACTTC.

The chain couples TRBV5-1 to TRBJ2-2, with TRBD2 matching 7 bases. V shed 2 bases and J 3 bases; nucleotides not matched to a gene: 13. CDR1 and CDR2 (germline): SGHRS, YFSETQ. CDR3 length: 18 residues. The CDR3 DNA reads as TGCGCCAGCAGCTTCCTAGCGGTACCTCGCGGTGACACCGGGGAGCTGTTTTTT. This gives the protein CASSFLAVPRGDTGELFF.

The rearrangement joins TRBV19 to TRBJ1-5; the D is unclear. In germline, CDR1 is LNHDA, CDR2 SQIVND (reference sequence). This CDR3 is 14 amino acids long. V lost 5 bases and J 3 bases, leaving 11 bases between the germline ends. As DNA, the CDR3 is TGTGCCAGTAGTTTCTCGGCGGTCAATCAGCCCCAGCATTTT. Protein: CASSFSAVNQPQHF.

Remarks on this clone: This CDR3 is also generated by other DNA sequences in the sample. The rearrangement uses TRBV19 and TRBJ1-1, with D tentatively TRBD1 (6 bases). Germline V gene sequence: CDR1 LNHDA, CDR2 SQIVND (reference sequence). This CDR3 contains 13 residues. V lost 3 bases and J 2 bases, leaving 7 bases between the germline ends. In nucleotides, the CDR3 is TGTGCCAGTAGTATGACAGGCAACACTGAAGCTTTCTTT. Residues: CASSMTGNTEAFF.

The chain is built from TRBV3-1 (or the pseudogene TRBV3-2) and TRBJ2-7; 7 positions match TRBD2. Germline V CDR1 and CDR2: LGHDT, YNNKEL (reference sequence). The CDR3 has 15 amino acids. J lost 0 bases, V lost 4 bases, and 6 bases had no gene match. The CDR3 loop reads CASSPGGLGSYEQYF. CDR3 bases: TGTGCCAGCAGCCCCGGGGGGTTGGGCTCCTACGAGCAGTACTTC.

The genes are TRBV6-5 and TRBJ1-2, with no clear D. The V and J ends lost 0 bases and 4 bases respectively, with 12 bases between them. The length of the CDR3 is 15 residues. Germline lookup yields CDR1 MNHEY and CDR2 SVGAGI. CDR3 bases: TGTGCCAGCAGTTACTCTGCAGAGGACTTCTATGGCTACACCTTC. As protein: CASSYSAEDFYGYTF.

The V and J genes are TRBV6-5 and TRBJ1-5; D is undetermined. Germline lookup yields CDR1 MNHEY and CDR2 SVGAGI. The CDR3 extends over 15 amino acids. Trimming pared 2 bases from V and 0 bases from J, leaving 8 bases between. CDR3 sequence reads: CASSYSSHSNQPQHF. The CDR3 DNA reads as TGTGCCAGCAGTTACAGCTCTCATAGCAATCAGCCCCAGCATTTT.

The V call is TRBV24-1, the J call TRBJ2-2; maybe TRBD1 (7 bases). From germline, CDR1 is KGHDR and CDR2 SFDVKD. Deletions cut 6 bases from V and 0 bases from J, with 16 bases between. This CDR3 has 17 amino acids. The CDR3 DNA follows: TGTGCCACCAGTAAGCCCAGGGGGGTCTCGAACACCGGGGAGCTGTTTTTT. As protein: CATSKPRGVSNTGELFF.

This sequence joins TRBV7-2 and TRBJ2-4, with 7 bases fitting TRBD1. This CDR3 has 13 residues. Germline values: CDR1 SGHTA, CDR2 FQGNSA. The V and J ends lost 6 bases and 10 bases, in that order; junction bases with no gene match: 9. CDR3 residues: CASSFYRGQIQYF. The CDR3 coding sequence is TGTGCCAGCAGTTTCTATAGGGGACAGATTCAGTACTTC.

V is TRBV5-1 and J is TRBJ2-1; 7 positions agree with TRBD1. This CDR3 is 16 amino acids long. Trimming removed 3 bases from V and 0 bases from J; junction bases left unmatched: 6. Germline V lookup: CDR1 SGHRS, CDR2 YFSETQ. The CDR3 spells CASSYTDRASYNEQFF. The CDR3 nucleotides are TGCGCCAGCAGCTACACAGACAGGGCCTCCTACAATGAGCAGTTCTTC.

CDR3 sequence: CASSSYRLVYTEAFF. As DNA, the CDR3 is TGTGCCAGCAGCTCTTACAGGTTGGTTTACACTGAAGCTTTCTTT. V and J are TRBV7-2 and TRBJ1-1, with D tentatively TRBD1 (5 bases). Trimming left V 4 bases short and J 3 bases short, with 15 bases between. Germline CDR1 and CDR2: SGHTA and FQGNSA. The CDR3 consists of 15 residues. Using reference TRBV7-2 and TRBJ1-1 for the parts outside the CDR3, the full variable domain is GAGVSQSPSNKVTEKGKDVELRCDPISGHTALYWYRQSLGQGLEFLIYFQGNSAPDKSGLPSDRFSAERTGGSVSTLTIQRTQQEDSAVYLCASSSYRLVYTEAFFGQGTRLTVV.

The rearrangement links TRBV28 to TRBJ1-2, with D unresolved. Trimming shortened V by 7 bases and J by 5 bases, and 17 bases separated the two germline ends. Germline CDR1 reads MDHEN; CDR2 reads SYDVKM. The CDR3 spans 14 residues. The CDR3 loop is CASTWREIWYGYTF. The DNA for the CDR3 is TGTGCCAGCACCTGGAGGGAGATTTGGTATGGCTACACCTTC.

V gene TRBV28 combines with J gene TRBJ2-7, with 7 bases fitting TRBD1. The CDR3 is 15 residues long. Trimming took 5 bases from V and 1 from J; bases not matched to a gene: 8. Germline assignment: CDR1 MDHEN and CDR2 SYDVKM. CDR3 DNA: TGTGCCAGCAGTCCGCTAGACAGGGCGTCCTACGAGCAGTACTTC. Translated, it gives CASSPLDRASYEQYF. The full variable domain, with the rest looked up from reference TRBV28 and TRBJ2-7, is DVKVTQSSRYLVKRTGEKVFLECVQDMDHENMFWYRQDPGLGLRLIYFSYDVKMKEKGDIPEGYSVSREKKERFSLILESASTNQTSMYLCASSPLDRASYEQYFGPGTRLTVT.

This chain links TRBV19 with TRBJ1-5, with D possibly TRBD1 on 5 matching bases. CDR1 and CDR2 from the germline V gene are LNHDA and SQIVND (reference sequence). This CDR3 has 15 amino acids. Between the trimmed V and J ends, which lost 5 bases and 6 bases, there was a span of 17 bases. CDR3 sequence: CASSAGSYGGQPQHF. In nucleotides, the CDR3 is TGTGCCAGTAGTGCAGGGTCGTACGGTGGTCAGCCCCAGCATTTT.

V gene TRBV6-5 combines with J gene TRBJ1-6; D possibly corresponds to TRBD1 (5 bases). V lost 1 base and J lost 9, with 16 bases in between. Per the germline V gene, CDR1 is MNHEY and CDR2 is SVGAGI. The CDR3 is 16 residues long. CDR3 nucleotide sequence: TGTGCCAGCAGTTACTACCCGGACACCCCTGGTTCACCCCTCCACTTT. Protein sequence: CASSYYPDTPGSPLHF.

The chain joins TRBV4-2 to TRBJ1-2, with D uncertain. Germline V gives CDR1 LGHNA, CDR2 YNFKEQ. The V end was cut by 1 base, the J end by 2 bases, with 8 bases between. CDR3 length equals 14 residues. CDR3 protein: CASSQVISNYGYTF. The CDR3 bases are TGTGCCAGCAGCCAAGTTATAAGCAACTATGGCTACACCTTC.

This clone was observed a single time. The gene calls are TRBV7-9 and TRBJ1-6; D remains ambiguous. The germline V gene has CDR1 SEHNR and CDR2 FQNEAQ (reference sequence). The CDR3 is made up of 14 amino acids. Trimming took 0 bases from V and 9 from J, leaving 9 bases between them. CDR3 amino acids: CASSLALGGSPLHF. CDR3 DNA: TGTGCCAGCAGCTTAGCGCTTGGCGGTTCACCCCTCCACTTT. The full variable domain, completed using reference TRBV7-9 and TRBJ1-6, is DTGVSQNPRHKITKRGQNVTFRCDPISEHNRLYWYRQTLGQGPEFLTYFQNEAQLEKSRLLSDRFSAERPKGSFSTLEIQRTEQGDSAMYLCASSLALGGSPLHFGNGTRLTVT.

The table lists this clone with a count of one. V gene TRBV6-5 combines with J gene TRBJ1-2, with 8 bases aligning to TRBD1. Germline values: CDR1 MNHEY, CDR2 SVGAGI. The CDR3 consists of 14 residues. V shed 4 bases, J shed 4 bases, and the junction held 5 bases outside the gene matches. The CDR3 nucleotides read TGTGCCAGCAGTTTTCAGGGGGCCGCCTATGGCTACACCTTC. Encoded protein: CASSFQGAAYGYTF.